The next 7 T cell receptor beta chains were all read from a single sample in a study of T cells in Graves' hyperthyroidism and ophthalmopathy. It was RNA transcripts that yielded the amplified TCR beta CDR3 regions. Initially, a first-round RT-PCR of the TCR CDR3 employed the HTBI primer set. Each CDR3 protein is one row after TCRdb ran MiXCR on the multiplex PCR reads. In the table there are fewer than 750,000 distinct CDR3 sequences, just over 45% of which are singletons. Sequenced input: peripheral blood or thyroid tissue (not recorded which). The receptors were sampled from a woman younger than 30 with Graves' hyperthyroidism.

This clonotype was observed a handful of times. The CDR3 coding sequence is TGTGCCAGCAGCACCCGGGCTCCCGAGCAGTACTTC. It codes for CASSTRAPEQYF. The V and J genes are TRBV7-9 and TRBJ2-7; D unclear. The V gene lost 5 bases and the J gene lost 6 bases, with 11 bases spanning the gap. CDR1 is SEHNR, CDR2 FQNEAQ, per germline (reference sequence). This CDR3 spans 12 amino acids.

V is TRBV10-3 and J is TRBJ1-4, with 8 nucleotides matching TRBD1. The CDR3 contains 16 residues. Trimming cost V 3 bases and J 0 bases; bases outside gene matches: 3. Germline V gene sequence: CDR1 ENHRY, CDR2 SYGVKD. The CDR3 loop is CAISEGQGATNEKLFF. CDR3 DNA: TGTGCCATCAGTGAAGGACAGGGAGCAACTAATGAAAAACTGTTTTTT.

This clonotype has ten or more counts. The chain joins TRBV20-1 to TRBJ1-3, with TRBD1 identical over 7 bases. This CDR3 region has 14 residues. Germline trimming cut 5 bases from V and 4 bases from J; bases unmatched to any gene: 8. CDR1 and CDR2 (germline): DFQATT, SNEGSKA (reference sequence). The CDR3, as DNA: TGCAGTGCTCTGGCAGGGGGAACAGGAAACACCATATATTTT. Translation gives CSALAGGTGNTIYF.

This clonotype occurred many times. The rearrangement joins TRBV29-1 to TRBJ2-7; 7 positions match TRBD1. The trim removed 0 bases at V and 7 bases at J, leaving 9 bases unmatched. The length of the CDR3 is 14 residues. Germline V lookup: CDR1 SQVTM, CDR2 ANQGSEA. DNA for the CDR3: TGCAGCGTTGAAGACTGGACAGGCCTTCGGGAGCAGTACTTC. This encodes CSVEDWTGLREQYF.

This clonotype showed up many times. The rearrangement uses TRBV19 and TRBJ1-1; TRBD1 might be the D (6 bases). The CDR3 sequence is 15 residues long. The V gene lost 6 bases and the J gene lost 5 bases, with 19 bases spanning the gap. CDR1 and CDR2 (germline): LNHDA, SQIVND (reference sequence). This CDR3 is CASSNLRDMGTEAFF. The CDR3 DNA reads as TGTGCCAGTAGCAATCTTAGGGACATGGGAACTGAAGCTTTCTTT.

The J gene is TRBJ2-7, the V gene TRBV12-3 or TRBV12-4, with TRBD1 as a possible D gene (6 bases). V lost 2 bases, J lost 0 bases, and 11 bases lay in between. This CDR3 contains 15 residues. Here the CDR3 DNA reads TGTGCCAGCAGTTTAAAGGGGACACTCTCCTACGAGCAGTACTTC. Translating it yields CASSLKGTLSYEQYF.

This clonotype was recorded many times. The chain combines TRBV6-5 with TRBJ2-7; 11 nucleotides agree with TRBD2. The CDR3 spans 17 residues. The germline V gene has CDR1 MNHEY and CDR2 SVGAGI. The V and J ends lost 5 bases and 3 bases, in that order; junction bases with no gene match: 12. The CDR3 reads CASSPKSSSGGSYEQYF. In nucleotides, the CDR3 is TGTGCCAGCAGTCCAAAGTCATCTAGCGGGGGGAGCTACGAGCAGTACTTC.